This T cell receptor beta chain is from a study of T cell responses to AZD1222 COVID-19 vaccine. Study findings and constraints: Targeting of unmutated variant regions was reportedly seen in nearly half of spike-specific TCRs. Females outnumbered males among donors, who were mostly white British; clonal diversity was possibly underestimated. Compared with day 0, the breadth and depth of the Spike-specific TCR repertoire rose significantly after two doses of AZD1222. Repertoires in all cases were sampled only once the peak T cell response had passed.

On this clone: Its antigen is as yet unknown.

Repertoires were generated with immunoSEQ multiplex PCR, while TCRdb's copy carries only in-frame clones and drops some. Altogether some 150,000 clones are present, around nine tenths being singletons, with the ten largest covering roughly 2.8%. The TCR sequence derives from an adult in good health. The starting material was peripheral blood, obtained on day 0 of MenACWY control vaccination.

Here the CDR3 reads CASSSSRTGNYGYTF. CDR3 DNA: TGTGCCAGCAGCTCATCTCGGACAGGGAACTATGGCTACACCTTC. The genes are TRBV11-2 and TRBJ1-2, with 8 bases aligning to TRBD1. The CDR3 has 15 amino acids. Per germline, CDR1 SGHAT and CDR2 FQNNGV. After removal of 4 bases from V and 2 bases from J, the junction contained 6 bases not matched to a gene.